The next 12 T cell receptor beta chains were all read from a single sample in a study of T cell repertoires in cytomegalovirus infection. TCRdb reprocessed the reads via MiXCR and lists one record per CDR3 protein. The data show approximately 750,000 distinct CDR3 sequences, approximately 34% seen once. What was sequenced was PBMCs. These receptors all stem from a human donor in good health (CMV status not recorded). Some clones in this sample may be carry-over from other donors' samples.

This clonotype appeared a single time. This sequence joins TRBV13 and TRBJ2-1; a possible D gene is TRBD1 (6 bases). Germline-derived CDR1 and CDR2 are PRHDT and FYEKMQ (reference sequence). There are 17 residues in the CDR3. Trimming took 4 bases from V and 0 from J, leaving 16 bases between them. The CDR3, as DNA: TGTGCCAGCAGCTCCCGCAACAGGGCCCGCTCCTACAATGAGCAGTTCTTC. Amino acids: CASSSRNRARSYNEQFF.

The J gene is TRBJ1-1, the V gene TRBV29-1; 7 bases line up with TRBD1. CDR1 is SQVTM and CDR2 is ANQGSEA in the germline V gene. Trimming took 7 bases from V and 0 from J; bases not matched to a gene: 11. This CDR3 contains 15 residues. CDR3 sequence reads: CSAGGKQGMNTEAFF. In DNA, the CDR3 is TGCAGCGCGGGGGGCAAACAGGGGATGAACACTGAAGCTTTCTTT. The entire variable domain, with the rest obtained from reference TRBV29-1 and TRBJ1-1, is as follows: SAVISQKPSRDICQRGTSLTIQCQVDSQVTMMFWYRQQPGQSLTLIATANQGSEATYESGFVIDKFPISRPNLTFSTLTVSNMSPEDSSIYLCSAGGKQGMNTEAFFGQGTRLTVV.

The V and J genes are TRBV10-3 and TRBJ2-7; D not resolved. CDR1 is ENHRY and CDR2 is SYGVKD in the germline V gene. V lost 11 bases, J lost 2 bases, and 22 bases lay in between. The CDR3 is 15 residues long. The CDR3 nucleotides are TGTGCCGGACCCCGCATCGGAAATTGGGCCTACGAGCAGTACTTC. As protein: CAGPRIGNWAYEQYF.

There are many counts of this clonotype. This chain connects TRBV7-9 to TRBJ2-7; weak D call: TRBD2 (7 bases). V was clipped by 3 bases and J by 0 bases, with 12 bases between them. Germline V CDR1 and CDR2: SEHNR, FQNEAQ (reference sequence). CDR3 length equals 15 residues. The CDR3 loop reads CASSLEAGASYEQYF. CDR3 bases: TGTGCCAGCAGCTTGGAGGCGGGGGCCTCCTACGAGCAGTACTTC.

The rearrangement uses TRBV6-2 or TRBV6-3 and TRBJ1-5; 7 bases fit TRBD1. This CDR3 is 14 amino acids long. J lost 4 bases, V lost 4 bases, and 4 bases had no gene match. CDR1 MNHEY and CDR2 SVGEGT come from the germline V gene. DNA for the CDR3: TGTGCCAGCAGTTCCCCGGGACAGAATCAGCCCCAGCATTTT. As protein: CASSSPGQNQPQHF.

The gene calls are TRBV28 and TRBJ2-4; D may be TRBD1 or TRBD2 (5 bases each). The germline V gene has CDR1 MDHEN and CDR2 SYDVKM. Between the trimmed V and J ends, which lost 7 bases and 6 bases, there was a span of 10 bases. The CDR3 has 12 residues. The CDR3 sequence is CASTGAGNIQYF. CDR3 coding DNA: TGTGCCAGCACCGGGGCAGGAAACATTCAGTACTTC.

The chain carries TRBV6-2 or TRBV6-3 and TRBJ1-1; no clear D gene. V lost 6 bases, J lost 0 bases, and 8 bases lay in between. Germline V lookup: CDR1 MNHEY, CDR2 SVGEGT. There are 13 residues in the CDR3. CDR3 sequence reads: CASRGTMNTEAFF. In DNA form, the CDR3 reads TGTGCCAGCAGAGGCACGATGAACACTGAAGCTTTCTTT.

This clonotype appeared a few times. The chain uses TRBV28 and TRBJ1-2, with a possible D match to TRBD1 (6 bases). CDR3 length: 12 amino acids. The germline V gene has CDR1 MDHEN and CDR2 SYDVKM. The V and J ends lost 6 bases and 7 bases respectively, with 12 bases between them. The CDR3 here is CASRTGQFGYTF. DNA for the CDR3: TGTGCCAGCAGGACGGGACAATTTGGCTACACCTTC.

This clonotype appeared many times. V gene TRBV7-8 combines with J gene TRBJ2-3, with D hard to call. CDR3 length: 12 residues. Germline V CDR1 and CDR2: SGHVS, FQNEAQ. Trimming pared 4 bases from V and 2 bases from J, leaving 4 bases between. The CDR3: CASSSHTDTQYF. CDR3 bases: TGTGCCAGCAGCTCCCACACAGATACGCAGTATTTT.

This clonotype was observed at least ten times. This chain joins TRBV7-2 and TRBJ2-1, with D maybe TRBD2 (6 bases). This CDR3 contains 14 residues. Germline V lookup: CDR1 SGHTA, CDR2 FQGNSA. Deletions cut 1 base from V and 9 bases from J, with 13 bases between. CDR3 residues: CASSLGPGVVEQFF. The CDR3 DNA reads TGTGCCAGCAGCTTAGGGCCGGGAGTGGTTGAGCAGTTCTTC.

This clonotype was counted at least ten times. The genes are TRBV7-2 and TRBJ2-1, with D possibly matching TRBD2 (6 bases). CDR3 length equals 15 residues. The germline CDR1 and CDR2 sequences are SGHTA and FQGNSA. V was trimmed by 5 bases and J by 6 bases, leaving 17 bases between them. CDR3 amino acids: CASSPLLGDSNEQFF. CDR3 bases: TGTGCCAGCAGCCCGCTGTTGGGGGACTCCAATGAGCAGTTCTTC. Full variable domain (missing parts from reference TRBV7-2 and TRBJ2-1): GAGVSQSPSNKVTEKGKDVELRCDPISGHTALYWYRQSLGQGLEFLIYFQGNSAPDKSGLPSDRFSAERTGGSVSTLTIQRTQQEDSAVYLCASSPLLGDSNEQFFGPGTRLTVL.

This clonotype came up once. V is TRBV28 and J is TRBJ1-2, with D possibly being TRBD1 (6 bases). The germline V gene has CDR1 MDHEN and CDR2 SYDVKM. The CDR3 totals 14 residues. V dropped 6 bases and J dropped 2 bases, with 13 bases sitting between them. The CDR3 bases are TGTGCCAGCAGGGGGGCGGGGGGCAACTATGGCTACACCTTC. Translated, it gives CASRGAGGNYGYTF.